This T cell receptor (beta chain) is drawn from a study of OX40 agonist ivuxolimab in advanced cancers. Findings and caveats of the study: Expanded clones were, on average, more numerous among CD8+ T cells than CD4+.

In this sample, this clone turned up a few times. What it recognizes is unknown. Trimming shortened V by 1 base and J by 4 bases, and 10 bases separated the two germline ends. Germline V gene sequence: CDR1 SGHAT, CDR2 FQNNGV. CDR3 length: 14 residues. The table came from immunoSEQ multiplex PCR; TCRdb's copy has only in-frame clones and leaves some out. The data contain around 41,000 clones, about 88% of them seen just once; the ten biggest clones take up around 12%. The TCR sequence derives from an adult with an advanced solid tumor such as melanoma, head and neck, liver or kidney cancer. Material: CD4+ or CD8+ T cells sorted from blood, obtained in a trial of the OX40 agonist ivuxolimab. This chain joins TRBV11-2 and TRBJ1-2; D uncertain. This CDR3 reads CASSLVAGGYGYTF. CDR3 nucleotides: TGTGCCAGCAGCTTAGTGGCGGGCGGCTATGGCTACACCTTC.